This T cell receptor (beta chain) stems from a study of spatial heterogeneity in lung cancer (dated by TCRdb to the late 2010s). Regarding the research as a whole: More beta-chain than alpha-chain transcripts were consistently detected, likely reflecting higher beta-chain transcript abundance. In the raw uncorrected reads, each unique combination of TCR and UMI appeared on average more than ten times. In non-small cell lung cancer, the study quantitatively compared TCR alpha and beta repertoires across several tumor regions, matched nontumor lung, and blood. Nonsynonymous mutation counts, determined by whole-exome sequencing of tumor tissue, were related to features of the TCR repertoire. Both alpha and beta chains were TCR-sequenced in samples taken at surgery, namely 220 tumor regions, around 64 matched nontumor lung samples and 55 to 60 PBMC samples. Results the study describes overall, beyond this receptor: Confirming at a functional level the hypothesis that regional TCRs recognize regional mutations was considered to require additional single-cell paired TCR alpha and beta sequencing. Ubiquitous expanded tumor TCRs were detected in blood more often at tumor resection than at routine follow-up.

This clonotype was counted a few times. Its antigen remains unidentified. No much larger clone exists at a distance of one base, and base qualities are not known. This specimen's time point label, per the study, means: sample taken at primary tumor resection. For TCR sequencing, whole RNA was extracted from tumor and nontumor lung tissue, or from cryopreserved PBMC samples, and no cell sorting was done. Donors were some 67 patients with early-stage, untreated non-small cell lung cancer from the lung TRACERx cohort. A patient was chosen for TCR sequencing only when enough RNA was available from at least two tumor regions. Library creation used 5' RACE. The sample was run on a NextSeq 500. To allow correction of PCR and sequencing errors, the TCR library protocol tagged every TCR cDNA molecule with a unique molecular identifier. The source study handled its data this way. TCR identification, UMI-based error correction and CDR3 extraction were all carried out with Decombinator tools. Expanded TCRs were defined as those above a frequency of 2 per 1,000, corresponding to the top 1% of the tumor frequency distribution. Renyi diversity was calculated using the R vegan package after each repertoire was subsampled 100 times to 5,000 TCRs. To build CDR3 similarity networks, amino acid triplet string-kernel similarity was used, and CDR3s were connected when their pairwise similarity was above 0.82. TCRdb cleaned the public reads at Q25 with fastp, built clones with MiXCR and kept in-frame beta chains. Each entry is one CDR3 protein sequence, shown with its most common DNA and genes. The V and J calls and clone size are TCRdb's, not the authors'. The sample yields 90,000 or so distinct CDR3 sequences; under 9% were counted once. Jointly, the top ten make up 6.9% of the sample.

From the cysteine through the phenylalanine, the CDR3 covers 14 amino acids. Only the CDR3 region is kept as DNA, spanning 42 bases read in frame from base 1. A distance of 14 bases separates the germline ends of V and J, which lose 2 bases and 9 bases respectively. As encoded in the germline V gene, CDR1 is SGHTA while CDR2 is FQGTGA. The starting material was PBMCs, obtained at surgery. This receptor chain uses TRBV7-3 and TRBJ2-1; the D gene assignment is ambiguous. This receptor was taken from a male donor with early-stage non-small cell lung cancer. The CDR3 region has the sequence CASSLVPGSAEQFF. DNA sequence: TGTGCCAGCAGCTTAGTCCCCGGGTCCGCTGAGCAGTTCTTC.